The 25 T cell receptor beta chains given below trace back to one sample, sequenced in a study of stem cell transplantation in POMP-related autoinflammatory disease. The method was immunoSEQ multiplex PCR; TCRdb's version includes in-frame clones alone and lacks a portion of them. This sample has tens of thousands of clones, with under 95% found just once. The sequences come from CD4+ T cells from PBMCs, collected after stem cell transplantation. These receptors were taken from a human patient with POMP-related autoinflammation and immune dysregulation (PRAID). Some of the T cells might come from the graft donor.

V usage is TRBV3-1 (or the pseudogene TRBV3-2) and J usage is TRBJ2-5; 7 bases fit TRBD2. The CDR3 covers 17 residues. The ends lost 3 bases at V and 4 bases at J; junction bases unmatched: 14. Germline V gives CDR1 LGHDT, CDR2 YNNKEL (reference sequence). DNA for the CDR3: TGTGCCAGCAGCCATCTAGGGGACTACGGGAAAGGAGAGACCCAGTACTTC. Translated: CASSHLGDYGKGETQYF.

V is TRBV21-1 and J is TRBJ1-5. TRBV21-1 is a known pseudogene. The CDR3 is 14 amino acids. CDR3 amino acids: CASIGTVFNQPQHF. CDR3 coding DNA: TGTGCCAGCATCGGGACCGTCTTCAATCAGCCCCAGCATTTT.

J is TRBJ2-7 and V is TRBV29-1, with a possible D match to TRBD1 (6 bases). Per germline, CDR1 SQVTM and CDR2 ANQGSEA. The CDR3 consists of 12 residues. V lost 6 bases and J lost 3, with 12 bases in between. In DNA form, the CDR3 reads TGCAGCGTCCGGACAGCCAGCTACGAGCAGTACTTC. Translating it yields CSVRTASYEQYF.

The chain has TRBV4-1 and TRBJ2-5, with 8 positions matching TRBD2. Unmatched junction bases numbered 2, after V lost 1 base and J lost 4 bases. The CDR3 has 14 residues. Looked up from germline, CDR1 is MGHRA and CDR2 is YSYEKL. The CDR3 bases are TGCGCCAGCAGCCAAGGGGCGGGAGGAGAGACCCAGTACTTC. Its protein product is CASSQGAGGETQYF.

This chain links TRBV7-2 with TRBJ2-1; 8 bases are shared with TRBD2. Trimming at V came to 6 bases and at J to 0 bases, leaving 4 bases not matched to a gene. Germline V CDR1 and CDR2: SGHTA, FQGNSA. The CDR3 is made up of 15 amino acids. The CDR3 region is CASRLAVSSYNEQFF. The CDR3 DNA sequence: TGTGCCAGCAGACTAGCGGTGAGCTCCTACAATGAGCAGTTCTTC.

For the CDR3, the DNA is TGCAGTGTTAGGGGGATTGAAGCTTTCTTT. Its translation: CSVRGIEAFF. The gene calls are TRBV20-1 and TRBJ1-1; D perhaps matches TRBD1 (6 bases). Germline-derived CDR1 and CDR2 are DFQATT and SNEGSKA (reference sequence). This CDR3 contains 10 residues. V lost 7 bases and J lost 7, with 10 bases in between.

This clone was counted a single time. The V call is TRBV7-3, the J call TRBJ2-2; D possibly corresponds to TRBD1 (5 bases). The CDR3 sequence is 13 residues long. Trimming shortened V by 6 bases and J by 5 bases, and 10 bases separated the two germline ends. CDR1 and CDR2 (germline): SGHTA, FQGTGA. The CDR3: CASRVGQTGELFF. As DNA, the CDR3 is TGTGCCAGCAGGGTGGGGCAGACCGGGGAGCTGTTTTTT. The full variable domain, completed using reference TRBV7-3 and TRBJ2-2, is GAGVSQTPSNKVTEKGKYVELRCDPISGHTALYWYRQSLGQGPEFLIYFQGTGAADDSGLPNDRFFAVRPEGSVSTLKIQRTERGDSAVYLCASRVGQTGELFFGEGSRLTVL.

The CDR3 nucleotides read TGTGCCAGCCTACAAGAGACCCAGTACTTC. Protein product: CASLQETQYF. The V call is TRBV6-5, the J call TRBJ2-5; no reliable D call. The V end lost 8 bases, the J end lost 2 bases, and 3 bases lay between the germline ends. CDR1 MNHEY and CDR2 SVGAGI come from the germline V gene. This CDR3 spans 10 amino acids.

The V and J genes are TRBV12-5 and TRBJ2-5; D is perhaps TRBD1 (6 bases). Germline V gene sequence: CDR1 LGHNT, CDR2 FRNRAP. The V gene lost 1 base and the J gene lost 4 bases, with 7 bases spanning the gap. This CDR3 has 13 residues. CDR3 nucleotide sequence: TGTGCTAGTGGTTTGGCAGGGGCAGAGACCCAGTACTTC. Protein: CASGLAGAETQYF.

This clone turned up a few times. V and J are TRBV18 and TRBJ2-2; no reliable D call. V lost 1 base to trimming and J lost 4 bases, with 7 bases between them. The CDR3 covers 14 residues. CDR1 KGHSH and CDR2 LQKENI come from the germline V gene. CDR3 amino acids: CASSPLPSTGELFF. The CDR3 DNA sequence: TGTGCCAGCTCACCACTTCCATCCACCGGGGAGCTGTTTTTT.

This chain connects TRBV5-1 to TRBJ2-2; no clear D gene. Germline V gene data show CDR1 as SGHRS and CDR2 as YFSETQ. The CDR3 extends over 16 amino acids. Trimming pared 0 bases from V and 0 bases from J, leaving 9 bases between. This CDR3 is CASSLETVTNTGELFF. Written as DNA, the CDR3 is TGCGCCAGCAGCTTGGAAACGGTCACGAACACCGGGGAGCTGTTTTTT.

The chain combines TRBV7-8 with TRBJ1-5, with 9 bases identical to TRBD1. V shed 3 bases and J 0 bases; nucleotides not matched to a gene: 6. The CDR3 totals 17 residues. The germline V gene has CDR1 SGHVS and CDR2 FQNEAQ. DNA for the CDR3: TGTGCCAGCAGCTTCGACAGGGGGAGTTATAGCAATCAGCCCCAGCATTTT. Translated: CASSFDRGSYSNQPQHF.

The chain employs TRBV10-3 and TRBJ1-3; 7 bases fit TRBD1. Germline V gene lookup returns CDR1 ENHRY and CDR2 SYGVKD. The CDR3 has 17 amino acids. After removal of 2 bases from V and 3 bases from J, the junction contained 10 bases not matched to a gene. The CDR3 nucleotides read TGTGCCATCAGTGAGACGCCGAGGACAGGCGGTGGAAACACCATATATTTT. Amino acids: CAISETPRTGGGNTIYF.

The chain couples TRBV5-1 to TRBJ1-6, with a tentative D call TRBD1 (5 bases). Between the trimmed V and J ends, which lost 2 bases and 8 bases, there was a span of 11 bases. Germline V gives CDR1 SGHRS, CDR2 YFSETQ. The CDR3 is made up of 14 amino acids. CDR3 sequence reads: CASSLEGRDSPLHF. As DNA, the CDR3 is TGCGCCAGCAGCTTAGAGGGGAGGGATTCACCCCTCCACTTT.

Only a few counts were recorded for this clone. The genes are TRBV5-1 and TRBJ2-2; unclear D gene. Germline values: CDR1 SGHRS, CDR2 YFSETQ. The CDR3 is made up of 18 amino acids. The ends were cut back, 0 bases at V and 2 bases at J, with 17 bases in the middle. CDR3 in amino acids: CASSLGGEEDLNTGELFF. The CDR3 DNA sequence: TGCGCCAGCAGCTTGGGAGGAGAAGAGGATCTCAACACCGGGGAGCTGTTTTTT.

This sequence joins TRBV4-1 and TRBJ2-7, with 14 positions matching TRBD2. The germline V gene has CDR1 MGHRA and CDR2 YSYEKL. The CDR3 totals 15 residues. J was trimmed by 4 bases and V by 6 bases; bases with no gene match: 5. The CDR3 loop is CASSRLAGGPYEQYF. The DNA for the CDR3 is TGCGCCAGCAGTCGACTAGCGGGAGGGCCTTACGAGCAGTACTTC.

This chain joins TRBV5-1 and TRBJ2-7; 7 nucleotides agree with TRBD2. This CDR3 is 15 amino acids long. The V and J ends lost 0 bases and 9 bases, in that order; junction bases with no gene match: 12. CDR1 SGHRS and CDR2 YFSETQ come from the germline V gene. The CDR3 DNA follows: TGCGCCAGCAGCTTGGCAGGGAGGGAGAGAGCCCGGCAGTACTTC. Translation gives CASSLAGRERARQYF.

The chain is built from TRBV27 and TRBJ1-4, with D tentatively TRBD1 (5 bases). This CDR3 is 15 amino acids long. V was trimmed by 8 bases and J by 4 bases, leaving 17 bases between them. Germline V gives CDR1 MNHEY, CDR2 SMNVEV (reference sequence). For the CDR3, the DNA is TGTGCCAGCCGACACTTCGACAGTTTTAATGAAAAACTGTTTTTT. Its protein is CASRHFDSFNEKLFF.

V is TRBV7-2 and J is TRBJ1-5; D ambiguous. The CDR3 consists of 12 residues. Trimming cost V 2 bases and J 7 bases, with 6 bases left between them. Germline CDR1 SGHTA, CDR2 FQGNSA. The CDR3 loop reads CASSLLGQPQHF. The CDR3 nucleotides read TGTGCCAGCAGCTTATTAGGACAGCCCCAGCATTTT.

The chain recombines TRBV3-1 (or the pseudogene TRBV3-2) with TRBJ2-5, with D tentatively TRBD1 (5 bases). V dropped 4 bases and J dropped 5 bases, with 5 bases sitting between them. Per the germline V gene, CDR1 is LGHDT and CDR2 is YNNKEL (reference sequence). CDR3 length equals 11 residues. CDR3 in amino acids: CASSPGETQYF. Written as DNA, the CDR3 is TGTGCCAGCAGCCCAGGGGAGACCCAGTACTTC.

Only a few counts were recorded for this clone. This chain uses TRBV6-1 with TRBJ2-7; TRBD1 agrees at 7 bases. This CDR3 is built from 13 residues. V lost 2 bases, J lost 4 bases, and 2 bases stayed unmatched. The germline CDR1 and CDR2 sequences are MNHNS and SASEGT. The CDR3 is CASSERQGYEQYF. The CDR3 bases are TGTGCCAGCAGTGAACGACAGGGTTACGAGCAGTACTTC.

CDR3 in DNA: TGTGCCAGCAGTCGACTAGCGGGCCTTCAAGAGACCCAGTACTTC. Residues: CASSRLAGLQETQYF. The rearrangement links TRBV2 to TRBJ2-5, with 10 bases lining up with TRBD2. V lost 5 bases, J lost 2 bases, and 5 bases stayed unmatched. The CDR3 contains 15 residues. Germline loops: CDR1 SNHLY, CDR2 FYNNEI.

CDR3 in DNA: TGTGCCAGCAGCACCTACAGGGGGAAGGACACAGATACGCAGTATTTT. It codes for CASSTYRGKDTDTQYF. V usage is TRBV11-2 and J usage is TRBJ2-3; TRBD1 agrees at 8 bases. With 5 bases clipped from V and 2 bases from J, the junction kept 9 bases outside the gene matches. This CDR3 is 16 amino acids long. Germline loops: CDR1 SGHAT, CDR2 FQNNGV.

The chain joins TRBV20-1 to TRBJ1-4; no clear D gene. V shed 3 bases and J shed 5 bases, with 16 bases lying between them. The CDR3 runs to 15 residues. The germline V gene has CDR1 DFQATT and CDR2 SNEGSKA (reference sequence). DNA for the CDR3: TGCAGTGCTAGTTTGGTACAGCGAGGGAATGAAAAACTGTTTTTT. Protein: CSASLVQRGNEKLFF.

This sequence joins TRBV6-5 and TRBJ2-1; 8 positions agree with TRBD1. V lost 10 bases, J lost 4 bases, and 12 bases stayed unmatched. Looked up from germline, CDR1 is MNHEY and CDR2 is SVGAGI. The CDR3 runs to 15 residues. The CDR3 bases are TGTGCCACAACCCCCCCGGGACAGGCTTACAATGAGCAGTTCTTC. Its translation: CATTPPGQAYNEQFF.